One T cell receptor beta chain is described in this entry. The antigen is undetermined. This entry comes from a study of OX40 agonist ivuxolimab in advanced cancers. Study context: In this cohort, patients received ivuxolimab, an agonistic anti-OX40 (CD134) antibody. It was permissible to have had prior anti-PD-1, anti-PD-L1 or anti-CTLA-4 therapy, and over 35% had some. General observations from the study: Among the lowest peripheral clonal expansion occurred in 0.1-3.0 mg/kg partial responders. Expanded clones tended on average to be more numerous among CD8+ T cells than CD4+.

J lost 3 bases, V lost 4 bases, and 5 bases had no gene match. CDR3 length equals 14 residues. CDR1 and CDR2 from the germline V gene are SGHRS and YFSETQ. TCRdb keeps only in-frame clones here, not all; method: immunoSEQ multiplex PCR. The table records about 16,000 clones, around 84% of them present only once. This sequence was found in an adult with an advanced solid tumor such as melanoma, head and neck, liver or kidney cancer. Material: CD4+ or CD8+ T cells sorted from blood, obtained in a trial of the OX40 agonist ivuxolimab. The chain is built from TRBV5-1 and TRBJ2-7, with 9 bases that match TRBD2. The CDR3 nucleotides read TGCGCCAGCAGCAGCTTTAGCGGGAGCTACGAGCAGTACTTC. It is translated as CASSSFSGSYEQYF.